A single sample gave rise to the 10 T cell receptor beta chains below, sequenced in a study of T cell responses to AZD1222 COVID-19 vaccine. Method: immunoSEQ multiplex PCR; TCRdb's copy keeps in-frame clones and lacks some. The table shows 70,000 to 90,000 clones, with 90% occurring only once. This material consisted of peripheral blood, taken on day 0 of AZD1222 vaccination. The receptors here all came from an adult in good health.

The chain uses TRBV28 and TRBJ1-3, with D unclear. Germline CDR1 MDHEN, CDR2 SYDVKM. The CDR3 is 13 amino acids. V dropped 7 bases and J dropped 3 bases, with 10 bases sitting between them. The CDR3 is CASTGPVGNTIYF. The CDR3 DNA follows: TGTGCCAGCACCGGGCCAGTTGGAAACACCATATATTTT.

Concerning this clone: A read error may account for a junction end that differs from germline. The chain couples TRBV7-7 to TRBJ2-5, with 8 bases fitting TRBD1. CDR1 is SSHAT, CDR2 FNYEAQ, per germline (reference sequence). The CDR3 consists of 16 residues. CDR3 loop: CASSRIRATGDETQYF. CDR3 DNA: TGTGCTAGCAGCCGGATCCGCGCGACAGGGGATGAGACCCAGTACTTC.

The chain joins TRBV3-1 (or the pseudogene TRBV3-2) to TRBJ1-1, with D perhaps TRBD1 (6 bases). CDR3 length: 14 amino acids. Germline V gene sequence: CDR1 LGHDT, CDR2 YNNKEL (reference sequence). V dropped 5 bases and J dropped 1 base, with 11 bases sitting between them. The CDR3 loop reads CASSLRTANTEAFF. The DNA for the CDR3 is TGTGCCAGCAGCTTACGGACAGCGAACACTGAAGCTTTCTTT.

V and J are TRBV5-5 and TRBJ1-1, with D perhaps TRBD1 (5 bases). The CDR3 totals 13 residues. Trimming took 4 bases from V and 1 from J, leaving 8 bases between them. Germline values: CDR1 SGHKS, CDR2 YYEKEE (reference sequence). The DNA for the CDR3 is TGTGCCAGCAGCAGGGGACCGAACACTGAAGCTTTCTTT. It specifies CASSRGPNTEAFF.

The chain joins TRBV12-3 or TRBV12-4 to TRBJ2-7; D ambiguous. This CDR3 region has 12 residues. V lost 10 bases to trimming and J lost 5 bases, with 15 bases between them. The CDR3 reads CATAERLNEQYF. Written as DNA, the CDR3 is TGTGCCACCGCCGAGAGGTTAAACGAGCAGTACTTC.

The genes are TRBV19 and TRBJ1-4, with unresolved D. The CDR3 loop spans 15 amino acids. Germline CDR1 reads LNHDA; CDR2 reads SQIVND (reference sequence). Trimming took off 1 base at V and 4 bases at J, with 10 bases between the two ends. The CDR3 sequence: CASSIGGLGNEKLFF. CDR3 DNA sequence: TGTGCCAGTAGTATAGGAGGGTTGGGTAATGAAAAACTGTTTTTT. Drawing the rest from reference TRBV19 and TRBJ1-4, the complete variable domain is DGGITQSPKYLFRKEGQNVTLSCEQNLNHDAMYWYRQDPGQGLRLIYYSQIVNDFQKGDIAEGYSVSREKKESFPLTVTSAQKNPTAFYLCASSIGGLGNEKLFFGSGTQLSVL.

The gene calls are TRBV18 and TRBJ1-3; D not resolved. The CDR3 has 16 amino acids. The ends were cut back, 2 bases at V and 0 bases at J, with 11 bases in the middle. CDR1 is KGHSH, CDR2 LQKENI, per germline. The CDR3 DNA is TGTGCCAGCTCACCATCCTCCCCGTTCTCTGGAAACACCATATATTTT. This encodes CASSPSSPFSGNTIYF.

The rearrangement uses TRBV7-2 and TRBJ2-3; 10 bases line up with TRBD1. CDR1 and CDR2 from the germline V gene are SGHTA and FQGNSA. The CDR3 has 14 amino acids. V shed 3 bases, J shed 5 bases, and the junction held 2 bases outside the gene matches. The CDR3, as DNA: TGTGCCAGCAGCTTGGACAGGGGGGGAGATACGCAGTATTTT. This translates into CASSLDRGGDTQYF.

For the CDR3, the DNA is TGTGCCAGCAGCTTCGGGGGAGGGGGGGCAGGATCCCTCCACTTT. It specifies CASSFGGGGAGSLHF. The chain joins TRBV7-8 to TRBJ1-6, with D possibly matching TRBD1 (6 bases). Germline V lookup: CDR1 SGHVS, CDR2 FQNEAQ. This CDR3 spans 15 amino acids. V lost 3 bases and J 14 bases, leaving 20 bases between the germline ends. The entire variable domain, with the rest obtained from reference TRBV7-8 and TRBJ1-6, is as follows: GAGVSQSPRYKVAKRGQDVALRCDPISGHVSLFWYQQALGQGPEFLTYFQNEAQLDKSGLPSDRFFAERPEGSVSTLKIQRTQQEDSAVYLCASSFGGGGAGSLHFGNGTRLTVT.

The chain has TRBV18 and TRBJ2-2, with D tentatively TRBD1 (6 bases). Trimming removed 4 bases at V and 6 bases at J, with 9 bases between. CDR1 and CDR2 (germline): KGHSH, LQKENI. CDR3 length equals 13 residues. The CDR3 coding sequence is TGTGCCAGCTCACTATCAGGGGCCGGGGAGCTGTTTTTT. Translation: CASSLSGAGELFF.